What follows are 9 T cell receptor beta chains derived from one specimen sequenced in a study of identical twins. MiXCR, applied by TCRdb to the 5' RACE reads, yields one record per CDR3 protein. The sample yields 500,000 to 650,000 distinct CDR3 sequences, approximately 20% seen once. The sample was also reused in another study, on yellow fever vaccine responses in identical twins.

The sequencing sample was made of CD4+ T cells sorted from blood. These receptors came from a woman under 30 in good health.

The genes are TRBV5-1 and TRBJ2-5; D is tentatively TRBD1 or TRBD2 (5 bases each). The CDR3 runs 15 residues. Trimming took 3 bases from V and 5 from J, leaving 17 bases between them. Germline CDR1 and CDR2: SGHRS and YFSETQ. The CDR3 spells CASSSEGRAGETQYF. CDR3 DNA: TGCGCCAGCAGCTCCGAGGGCAGGGCCGGGGAGACCCAGTACTTC.

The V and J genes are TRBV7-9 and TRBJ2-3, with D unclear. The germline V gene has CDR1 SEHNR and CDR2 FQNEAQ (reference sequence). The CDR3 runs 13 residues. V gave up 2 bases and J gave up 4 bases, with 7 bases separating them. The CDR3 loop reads CASSLKGPDTQYF. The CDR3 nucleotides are TGTGCCAGCAGCTTAAAGGGCCCAGATACGCAGTATTTT.

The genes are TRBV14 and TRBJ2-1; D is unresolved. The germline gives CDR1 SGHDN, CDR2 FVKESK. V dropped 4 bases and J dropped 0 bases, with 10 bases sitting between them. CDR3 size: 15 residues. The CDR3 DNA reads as TGTGCCAGCAGCCCATTGCGGAGCTCCTACAATGAGCAGTTCTTC. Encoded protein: CASSPLRSSYNEQFF.

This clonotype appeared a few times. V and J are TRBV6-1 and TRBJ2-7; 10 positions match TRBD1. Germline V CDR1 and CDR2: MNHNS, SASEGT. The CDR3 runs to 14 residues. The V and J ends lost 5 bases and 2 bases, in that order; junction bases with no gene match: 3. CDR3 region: CASSTGQGPYEQYF. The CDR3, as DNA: TGTGCCAGCAGTACGGGACAGGGGCCCTACGAGCAGTACTTC.

CDR3 nucleotides: TGTGCCAGCAGTGCCCCACTGAACACTGAAGCTTTCTTT. Translating it yields CASSAPLNTEAFF. The chain is built from TRBV28 and TRBJ1-1, with unresolved D. The germline CDR1 and CDR2 sequences are MDHEN and SYDVKM. The CDR3 runs 13 residues. V was shortened by 5 bases and J by 0 bases, with 7 bases between the two germline ends.

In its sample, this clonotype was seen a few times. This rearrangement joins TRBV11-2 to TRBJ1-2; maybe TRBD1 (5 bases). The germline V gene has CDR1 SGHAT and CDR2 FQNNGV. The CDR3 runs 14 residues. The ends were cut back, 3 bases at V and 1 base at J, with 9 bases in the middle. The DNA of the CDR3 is TGTGCCAGCAGCTTCTCCGGGGGTAACTATGGCTACACCTTC. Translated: CASSFSGGNYGYTF.

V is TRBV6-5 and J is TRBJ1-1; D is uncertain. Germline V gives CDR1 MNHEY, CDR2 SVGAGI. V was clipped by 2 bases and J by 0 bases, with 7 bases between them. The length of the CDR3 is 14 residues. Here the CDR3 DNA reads TGTGCCAGCAGTTACGGTAGCATGAACACTGAAGCTTTCTTT. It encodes CASSYGSMNTEAFF.

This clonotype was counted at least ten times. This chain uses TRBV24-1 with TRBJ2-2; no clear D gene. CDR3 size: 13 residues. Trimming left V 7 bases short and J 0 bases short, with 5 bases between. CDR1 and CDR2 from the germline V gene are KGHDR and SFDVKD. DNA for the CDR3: TGTGCCACCAGCCCAGCGAACACCGGGGAGCTGTTTTTT. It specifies CATSPANTGELFF.

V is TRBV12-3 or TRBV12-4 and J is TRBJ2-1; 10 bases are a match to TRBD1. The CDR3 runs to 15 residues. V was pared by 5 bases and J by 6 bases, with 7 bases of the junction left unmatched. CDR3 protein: CASSRDRGVSNEQFF. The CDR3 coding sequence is TGTGCCAGCAGTCGGGACAGGGGAGTTTCCAATGAGCAGTTCTTC.